This TCR beta chain was documented in a study of shared clonotypes between healthy human individuals. Study-wide findings and caveats: Generally, estimated richness proved larger in naive subsets than it did in memory subsets.

Points on this clone: Its target is not known. Other nucleotide sequences in the sample specify the same CDR3.

All of the donors resided in Nashville, Tennessee, and each was a Caucasian adult. CDR3 length equals 13 residues. V shed 0 bases and J shed 5 bases, with 5 bases lying between them. The germline V gene has CDR1 SGDLS and CDR2 YYNGEE. It was roughly 210 ng DNA, about 30,000 T cell genomes, that sorted-subset replicate PCRs used. Sequencing was performed with immunoSEQ multiplex PCR; in TCRdb, only in-frame clones are kept and a portion is missing. The sample includes around 2.5 million clones, approximately 94% of them seen just once. This chain links TRBV9 with TRBJ2-2; D is undetermined. The TCR comes from a man between 18 and 35 years old in good health. Some clones in this sample may be carry-over from other donors' samples. The specimen was naive CD4+ T cells from PBMCs. Subset indicated: CD45RA+ positively selected. The CDR3: CASSVGPTGELFF. In nucleotides, the CDR3 is TGTGCCAGCAGCGTAGGACCGACCGGGGAGCTGTTTTTT. Full variable domain (missing parts from reference TRBV9 and TRBJ2-2): DSGVTQTPKHLITATGQRVTLRCSPRSGDLSVYWYQQSLDQGLQFLIQYYNGEERAKGNILERFSAQQFPDLHSELNLSSLELGDSALYFCASSVGPTGELFFGEGSRLTVL.